Detailed here is one TCR beta chain. These data originate in a study of regulatory T cells in long-lasting Graves disease. The CDR3 loop spans 15 amino acids. Germline CDR1 SGHAT, CDR2 FQNNGV. Unmatched junction bases numbered 4, after V lost 3 bases and J lost 3 bases. Researchers made TCR beta libraries by using iRepertoire HTBI primers and running Arm-PCR on CDR3 regions. TCRdb reprocessed the multiplex PCR reads with MiXCR, giving one entry per CDR3 protein. This table has a few hundred thousand distinct CDR3 sequences, about 22% appearing once. Time point here: persistent/refractory GD, antithyroid drugs over 5 years with positive TRAb. PBMC-extracted RNA yielded the TCR library.

The sequences come from peripheral blood mononuclear cells (PBMCs), collected when the disease was refractory, from a patient treated with antithyroid drugs. The sequence derives from a female donor with Graves disease. V is TRBV11-2 and J is TRBJ2-7, with 11 bases lining up with TRBD1. The CDR3 is CASSFGTGGIYEQYF. The CDR3 bases are TGTGCCAGCAGCTTTGGGACAGGGGGAATCTACGAGCAGTACTTC. The whole variable domain, filled in from reference TRBV11-2 and TRBJ2-7, reads EAGVAQSPRYKIIEKRQSVAFWCNPISGHATLYWYQQILGQGPKLLIQFQNNGVVDDSQLPKDRFSAERLKGVDSTLKIQPAKLEDSAVYLCASSFGTGGIYEQYFGPGTRLTVT.